Below, 12 T cell receptor beta chains from the same sample are listed, as sequenced in a study of T cell responses to AZD1222 COVID-19 vaccine. The protocol was immunoSEQ multiplex PCR, while the TCRdb copy is restricted to in-frame clones and leaves out a portion. Among approximately 140,000 clones listed, roughly 90% were seen once. Sequenced material: peripheral blood, taken on day 0 of AZD1222 vaccination. These receptors were taken from an adult in good health.

The rearrangement links TRBV19 to TRBJ1-5; a possible D gene is TRBD1 (5 bases). This CDR3 region has 13 residues. Germline CDR1 and CDR2: LNHDA and SQIVND (reference sequence). V dropped 7 bases and J dropped 4 bases, with 11 bases sitting between them. The CDR3: CASTRTQNQPQHF. In nucleotides, the CDR3 is TGTGCCAGTACCAGGACACAGAATCAGCCCCAGCATTTT.

The gene calls are TRBV5-1 and TRBJ1-5, with D possibly matching TRBD1 (6 bases). V was shortened by 2 bases and J by 1 base, with 10 bases between the two germline ends. The CDR3 is 15 amino acids. CDR1 and CDR2 (germline): SGHRS, YFSETQ. DNA of the CDR3: TGCGCCAGCAGCTTAGCAGGGGTAAGCAATCAGCCCCAGCATTTT. Its translation is CASSLAGVSNQPQHF.

This chain's CDR3 is CSAVTDTQYF. DNA of the CDR3: TGCAGTGCGGTCACAGATACGCAGTATTTT. The V gene is TRBV20-1, the J gene TRBJ2-3; D ambiguous. The germline V gene has CDR1 DFQATT and CDR2 SNEGSKA (reference sequence). This CDR3 is 10 amino acids long. V was trimmed by 6 bases and J by 2 bases, leaving 3 bases between them.

The CDR3 reads CAWSPSGVNYGYTF. CDR3 DNA sequence: TGTGCCTGGAGTCCGTCCGGGGTCAACTATGGCTACACCTTC. The rearrangement uses TRBV30 and TRBJ1-2; D gene ambiguous. V was pared by 2 bases and J by 2 bases, with 12 bases between. The CDR3 length is 14 residues. Per the germline V gene, CDR1 is GTSNPN and CDR2 is SVGIG (reference sequence).

The chain recombines TRBV30 with TRBJ1-5; 12 bases match TRBD1. This CDR3 has 16 amino acids. V trimming: 5 bases; J trimming: 7 bases; junction bases outside the gene matches: 12. Germline loops: CDR1 GTSNPN, CDR2 SVGIG (reference sequence). DNA for the CDR3: TGTGCCTGGGCCGGGACAGGGGGCCCTTCTGGCCAGCCCCAGCATTTT. It translates to CAWAGTGGPSGQPQHF.

The chain is built from TRBV3-1 (or the pseudogene TRBV3-2) and TRBJ1-2, with 7 bases matching TRBD1. The junction had 5 bases not matched to a gene; V was cut back by 1 base and J by 0 bases. From germline, CDR1 is LGHDT and CDR2 YNNKEL (reference sequence). This CDR3 comprises 16 residues. CDR3 in DNA: TGTGCCAGCAGCCAAGCTGGGGACAGCGCTAACTATGGCTACACCTTC. It encodes CASSQAGDSANYGYTF.

The V gene is TRBV20-1, the J gene TRBJ2-3; D might be TRBD1 (5 bases). The CDR3 consists of 14 residues. Trimming took off 3 bases at V and 1 base at J, with 11 bases between the two ends. Germline values: CDR1 DFQATT, CDR2 SNEGSKA (reference sequence). The CDR3 loop reads CSASSREGTDTQYF. CDR3 coding DNA: TGCAGTGCTAGTAGCAGGGAAGGCACAGATACGCAGTATTTT.

The chain joins TRBV6-4 to TRBJ1-2, with 9 nucleotides matching TRBD1. The V gene end was trimmed by 7 bases and the J gene end by 6 bases; junction bases not matched to a gene: 18. The CDR3 totals 17 residues. Germline V gene data show CDR1 as MRHNA and CDR2 as SNTAGT. CDR3 in amino acids: CASTSRDRENIGDGYTF. CDR3 in DNA: TGTGCCAGCACTTCGCGGGACAGGGAAAATATCGGCGATGGCTACACCTTC.

V and J are TRBV12-5 and TRBJ2-2; no clear D. Trimming left V 0 bases short and J 7 bases short, with 15 bases between. CDR3 size: 16 residues. Germline values: CDR1 LGHNT, CDR2 FRNRAP. DNA for the CDR3: TGTGCTAGTGGTTTGGTATACTCAGGAAGTCTCGGGGAGCTGTTTTTT. Its protein product is CASGLVYSGSLGELFF.

The gene calls are TRBV9 and TRBJ1-2, with D possibly matching TRBD1 (6 bases). V gave up 2 bases and J gave up 2 bases, with 40 bases separating them. Germline-derived CDR1 and CDR2 are SGDLS and YYNGEE. This CDR3 contains 24 residues. For the CDR3, the DNA is TGTGCCAGCAGCGTTCATGGTGGTACAGGGCGCACGCGGGTGGCCGTCGTGGGAAACTATGGCTACACCTTC. Its translation: CASSVHGGTGRTRVAVVGNYGYTF.

The V and J genes are TRBV12-3 or TRBV12-4 and TRBJ1-2; D not certain. Trimming pared 6 bases from V and 2 bases from J, leaving 7 bases between. This CDR3 spans 12 amino acids. The CDR3 spells CASSQENYGYTF. The CDR3 nucleotides read TGTGCCAGCAGCCAGGAGAACTATGGCTACACCTTC.

The J gene is TRBJ2-1, the V gene TRBV18; TRBD2 aligns across 9 bases. CDR3 length equals 14 residues. Trimming removed 4 bases from V and 5 bases from J; junction bases left unmatched: 3. Germline-derived CDR1 and CDR2 are KGHSH and LQKENI. The CDR3: CASSLGLADNEQFF. CDR3 coding DNA: TGTGCCAGCTCACTGGGACTAGCAGACAATGAGCAGTTCTTC. Combining the CDR3 with reference TRBV18 and TRBJ2-1 gives the whole variable domain NAGVMQNPRHLVRRRGQEARLRCSPMKGHSHVYWYRQLPEEGLKFMVYLQKENIIDESGMPKERFSAEFPKEGPSILRIQQVVRGDSAAYFCASSLGLADNEQFFGPGTRLTVL.